This TCR beta chain was captured in a study of blood T cell repertoires in COVID-19. Whole-study context: The United States, Italy and Spain were the sources of the acute and convalescent COVID-19 samples. Sources were T cells, B-cell-depleted T cells, or PBMCs; the material itself was cDNA or gDNA.

Original analysis: Quantification of nucleated cells was approximated via reference gene primer amplification. Some clones are missing from TCRdb's copy, which holds only in-frame ones; the method was immunoSEQ multiplex PCR. V and J calls and clone size come straight from that table; D and trimming were deduced from the DNA. The sample records under 250,000 clones, approximately 80% being singletons. Germline V gene sequence: CDR1 LGHNT, CDR2 FRNRAP. The CDR3 consists of 16 residues. J gave up 1 base and V 5 bases, and 2 bases lay outside the gene matches. The chain recombines TRBV12-5 with TRBJ2-2, with 12 nucleotides matching TRBD2. The TCR comes from a woman aged 55-70 years who had recovered from COVID-19. The sample was peripheral blood. The CDR3 loop is CASGGGLAGNTGELFF. The CDR3 DNA follows: TGTGCTAGTGGTGGGGGACTAGCGGGGAACACCGGGGAGCTGTTTTTT.